Presented here are 16 T cell receptor beta chains from one specimen sequenced in a study of OX40 agonist ivuxolimab in advanced cancers. Assay used: immunoSEQ multiplex PCR; TCRdb lists only in-frame clones, some missing. The table has about 15,000 clones, 70% to 90% seen once. This sample comprised CD4+ or CD8+ T cells sorted from blood, obtained in a trial of the OX40 agonist ivuxolimab. The receptors originated from an adult with an advanced solid tumor such as melanoma, head and neck, liver or kidney cancer.

The chain employs TRBV19 and TRBJ2-1; D gene uncertain. Germline CDR1 is LNHDA and CDR2 is SQIVND (reference sequence). The CDR3 runs to 14 residues. The V and J ends lost 9 bases and 1 base respectively, with 13 bases between them. CDR3 sequence (DNA): TGTGCCAGCCGACCGGGCCCTTCCTACAATGAGCAGTTCTTC. Translated: CASRPGPSYNEQFF.

The rearrangement uses TRBV7-2 and TRBJ2-1; D is undetermined. Trimming took off 1 base at V and 9 bases at J, with 7 bases between the two ends. Germline CDR1 reads SGHTA; CDR2 reads FQGNSA. This CDR3 is built from 12 residues. CDR3 nucleotides: TGTGCCAGCAGCTTAGGCCCTGGTGAGCAGTTCTTC. It encodes CASSLGPGEQFF. Drawing the rest from reference TRBV7-2 and TRBJ2-1, the complete variable domain is GAGVSQSPSNKVTEKGKDVELRCDPISGHTALYWYRQSLGQGLEFLIYFQGNSAPDKSGLPSDRFSAERTGGSVSTLTIQRTQQEDSAVYLCASSLGPGEQFFGPGTRLTVL.

The chain is built from TRBV15 and TRBJ2-5; TRBD2 is a possible D gene (6 bases). CDR1 LNHNV and CDR2 YYDKDF come from the germline V gene (reference sequence). CDR3 length equals 15 residues. The V and J ends lost 1 base and 1 base respectively, with 10 bases between them. The CDR3 is CATSRGGGIQETQYF. In DNA form, the CDR3 reads TGTGCCACCAGCAGAGGGGGCGGGATCCAAGAGACCCAGTACTTC.

The chain couples TRBV6-1 to TRBJ2-7; D is tentatively TRBD1 or TRBD2 (5 bases each). There are 19 residues in the CDR3. V lost 4 bases, J lost 1 base, and 26 bases lay in between. CDR1 and CDR2 from the germline V gene are MNHNS and SASEGT. CDR3 coding DNA: TGTGCCAGCAGTGGCTCGATAGACCCGACAGTGGACTTTTCCTACGAGCAGTACTTC. Residues: CASSGSIDPTVDFSYEQYF.

The rearrangement uses TRBV10-2 and TRBJ2-3, with 12 nucleotides matching TRBD2. The CDR3 is 16 residues long. Germline loops: CDR1 WSHSY, CDR2 SAAADI. V dropped 0 bases and J dropped 4; count of bases not matched to a gene: 2. The CDR3 protein is CASSESGLAGPDTQYF. In DNA form, the CDR3 reads TGCGCCAGCAGTGAGTCGGGACTAGCGGGTCCAGATACGCAGTATTTT.

The CDR3: CASSYRQGDNEQFF. The CDR3 nucleotides are TGTGCCAGCAGCTACCGACAGGGTGACAATGAGCAGTTCTTC. The V gene is TRBV5-8, the J gene TRBJ2-1; 7 bases agree with TRBD1. The germline CDR1 and CDR2 sequences are SGHTS and YDEGEE. This CDR3 contains 14 residues. V trimming: 3 bases; J trimming: 5 bases; junction bases outside the gene matches: 5.

The chain uses TRBV5-1 and TRBJ2-5, with TRBD2 matching over 9 bases. The J call may not be correct, given that the DNA end is closer to TRBJ2-7. Germline CDR1 is SGHRS and CDR2 is YFSETQ. This CDR3 comprises 14 residues. CDR3 amino acids: CASSLSSGDYEQYF. The CDR3 bases are TGCGCCAGCAGCTTGTCTAGCGGGGACTACGAGCAGTACTTC.

The chain uses TRBV5-1 and TRBJ1-4; D might be TRBD1 (6 bases). This CDR3 comprises 14 residues. CDR1 and CDR2 (germline): SGHRS, YFSETQ. V was shortened by 9 bases and J by 8 bases, with 20 bases between the two germline ends. The CDR3: CATPVRGAREKLFF. The CDR3 DNA reads TGCGCCACCCCCGTTAGGGGGGCTCGGGAAAAACTGTTTTTT.

The V call is TRBV19, the J call TRBJ2-3, with 7 bases matching TRBD1. CDR3 length: 15 residues. Germline lookup yields CDR1 LNHDA and CDR2 SQIVND (reference sequence). The trim removed 5 bases at V and 2 bases at J, leaving 7 bases unmatched. CDR3 in DNA: TGTGCCAGTAGTTATAGGGGGCGCGTCACAGATACGCAGTATTTT. As protein: CASSYRGRVTDTQYF. The full variable domain, its missing parts supplied by reference TRBV19 and TRBJ2-3, is DGGITQSPKYLFRKEGQNVTLSCEQNLNHDAMYWYRQDPGQGLRLIYYSQIVNDFQKGDIAEGYSVSREKKESFPLTVTSAQKNPTAFYLCASSYRGRVTDTQYFGPGTRLTVL.

V usage is TRBV2 and J usage is TRBJ2-7; D is ambiguous. The germline V gene encodes CDR1 SNHLY and CDR2 FYNNEI. This CDR3 is built from 14 residues. V lost 4 bases and J lost 3, with 13 bases in between. The CDR3 here is CASSGRAIIYEQYF. Written as DNA, the CDR3 is TGTGCCAGCAGTGGACGGGCGATCATCTACGAGCAGTACTTC.

The V and J genes are TRBV11-3 and TRBJ1-2, with D unclear. V was shortened by 5 bases and J by 6 bases, with 13 bases between the two germline ends. The CDR3 length is 13 residues. CDR1 and CDR2 from the germline V gene are SGHNT and YENEEA. The chain's CDR3 is CASSPSTQNGYTF. The CDR3, as DNA: TGTGCCAGCAGCCCATCCACCCAGAATGGCTACACCTTC.

CDR3 DNA: TGTGCCAGCAGCTTAGCAGGGGGCTTGGAGACCCAGTACTTC. Its translation is CASSLAGGLETQYF. The chain joins TRBV7-9 to TRBJ2-5; 7 bases map to TRBD1. Trimming cost V 0 bases and J 5 bases; bases outside gene matches: 3. This CDR3 is built from 14 residues. In germline, CDR1 is SEHNR, CDR2 FQNEAQ (reference sequence).

This chain links TRBV27 with TRBJ2-7; 8 bases agree with TRBD1. Germline V gene sequence: CDR1 MNHEY, CDR2 SMNVEV (reference sequence). The CDR3 totals 15 residues. Trimming removed 3 bases from V and 2 bases from J; junction bases left unmatched: 6. CDR3 nucleotide sequence: TGTGCCAGCAGTTTGGGGACAGGCCGACCCTACGAGCAGTACTTC. Translated: CASSLGTGRPYEQYF.

This clone has only one observation. The V gene is TRBV29-1, the J gene TRBJ2-5; TRBD2 matches at 7 bases. CDR3 length equals 14 residues. V lost 4 bases, J lost 1 base, and 6 bases stayed unmatched. Germline V gene data show CDR1 as SQVTM and CDR2 as ANQGSEA. The CDR3 region is CSVVTAGVQETQYF. The CDR3 coding sequence is TGCAGCGTTGTTACCGCGGGAGTCCAAGAGACCCAGTACTTC.

The sample holds one count of this clone. The chain employs TRBV30 and TRBJ2-2; D not certain. This CDR3 region has 11 residues. Germline V gives CDR1 GTSNPN, CDR2 SVGIG (reference sequence). Trimming shortened V by 2 bases and J by 6 bases, and 4 bases separated the two germline ends. CDR3 DNA sequence: TGTGCCTGGAGTATCGCCGGGGAGCTGTTTTTT. Protein product: CAWSIAGELFF.

The V gene is TRBV19, the J gene TRBJ1-4; D call uncertain. This CDR3 has 14 residues. Germline assignment: CDR1 LNHDA and CDR2 SQIVND (reference sequence). V dropped 8 bases and J dropped 0 bases, with 10 bases sitting between them. The CDR3 bases are TGTGCCAGTGGAGGAGTTGCAACTAATGAAAAACTGTTTTTT. The encoded protein is CASGGVATNEKLFF.